Below are 16 T cell receptor beta chains sequenced from a single sample in a study of blood T cell repertoires in COVID-19. The repertoire was sequenced with immunoSEQ multiplex PCR; TCRdb's copy has only in-frame clones and lacks some. The table records some 230,000 clones, 70% to 85% of them present only once. Sequenced sample: PBMCs or T cells enriched from blood (not recorded which). These receptors were obtained from a woman aged 35 to 49 with acute COVID-19.

The genes are TRBV20-1 and TRBJ2-3, with D hard to call. Trimming removed 5 bases at V and 4 bases at J, with 4 bases between. This CDR3 is built from 10 residues. Germline V gene data show CDR1 as DFQATT and CDR2 as SNEGSKA (reference sequence). CDR3 bases: TGCAGTGCTGGCTCAGATACGCAGTATTTT. Amino acid sequence: CSAGSDTQYF.

In its sample, this clone was seen once. The rearrangement links TRBV30 to TRBJ1-1; weak D call: TRBD1 (5 bases). V was trimmed by 0 bases and J by 2 bases, leaving 10 bases between them. The CDR3 is made up of 14 amino acids. The germline V gene encodes CDR1 GTSNPN and CDR2 SVGIG (reference sequence). The CDR3 region has the DNA TGTGCCTGGAGTGTACCCAGGGTTAACACTGAAGCTTTCTTT. Translation gives CAWSVPRVNTEAFF.

This chain uses TRBV25-1 with TRBJ2-1; 11 bases match TRBD2. After removal of 4 bases from V and 9 bases from J, the junction contained 8 bases not matched to a gene. Germline assignment: CDR1 MGHDK and CDR2 SYGVNS. The CDR3 runs 15 residues. DNA of the CDR3: TGTGCCAGCAGTGCGGGAGGTAGCGGGAGGGGTGAGCAGTTCTTC. Amino acid sequence: CASSAGGSGRGEQFF.

For the CDR3, the DNA is TGCGCCAGCAGCTTGGGACAGGGGGATTTTTATGGCTACACCTTC. It codes for CASSLGQGDFYGYTF. The chain recombines TRBV5-1 with TRBJ1-2; 9 bases are a match to TRBD1. The CDR3 sequence is 15 residues long. J gave up 5 bases and V 0 bases, and 5 bases lay outside the gene matches. Germline loops: CDR1 SGHRS, CDR2 YFSETQ.

CDR3 sequence: CASSFGWEGVYEQYF. CDR3 bases: TGCGCCAGCAGCTTTGGGTGGGAGGGGGTCTACGAGCAGTACTTC. The chain combines TRBV5-1 with TRBJ2-7; D might be TRBD2 (7 bases). V shed 2 bases and J shed 3 bases, with 15 bases lying between them. CDR3 length: 15 residues. CDR1 is SGHRS and CDR2 is YFSETQ in the germline V gene. Full variable domain (missing parts from reference TRBV5-1 and TRBJ2-7): KAGVTQTPRYLIKTRGQQVTLSCSPISGHRSVSWYQQTPGQGLQFLFEYFSETQRNKGNFPGRFSGRQFSNSRSEMNVSTLELGDSALYLCASSFGWEGVYEQYFGPGTRLTVT.

In DNA, the CDR3 is TGTGCCAGCAGTTACGGCGACTTCTATGGCTACACCTTC. This translates into CASSYGDFYGYTF. The rearrangement joins TRBV6-5 to TRBJ1-2; D gene ambiguous. The germline V gene has CDR1 MNHEY and CDR2 SVGAGI. Trimming took off 2 bases at V and 4 bases at J, with 8 bases between the two ends. The CDR3 is 13 residues long.

The gene calls are TRBV25-1 and TRBJ1-2, with D maybe TRBD1 (5 bases). The CDR3 covers 15 residues. Per the germline V gene, CDR1 is MGHDK and CDR2 is SYGVNS. Trimming cost V 3 bases and J 6 bases, with 17 bases left between them. The CDR3 coding sequence is TGTGCCAGCAGTGATGCCGGGACTTCGACCCATGGCTACACCTTC. It translates to CASSDAGTSTHGYTF.

This sequence joins TRBV5-1 and TRBJ2-1, with TRBD1 matching 8 bases. The CDR3 totals 14 residues. V trimming: 2 bases; J trimming: 7 bases; junction bases outside the gene matches: 5. CDR1 and CDR2 (germline): SGHRS, YFSETQ. The CDR3 DNA sequence: TGCGCCAGCAGCTTAACAGGGGGTGGAAATGAGCAGTTCTTC. It codes for CASSLTGGGNEQFF.

This sequence joins TRBV24-1 and TRBJ2-2; D perhaps matches TRBD1 (6 bases). This CDR3 is 16 amino acids long. Germline V CDR1 and CDR2: KGHDR, SFDVKD. Between the trimmed V and J ends, which lost 7 bases and 4 bases, there was a span of 18 bases. CDR3 amino acids: CATSNKGTKLTGELFF. The CDR3 DNA is TGTGCCACCAGCAATAAAGGGACAAAACTCACCGGGGAGCTGTTTTTT.

Concerning this clone: Germline and junction disagree at one end, which may indicate a read error. V gene TRBV6-5 combines with J gene TRBJ1-1, with 8 positions matching TRBD1. CDR1 is MNHEY and CDR2 is SVGAGI in the germline V gene. CDR3 length: 14 residues. CDR3 DNA: TGTGCCAGCAGTACCCGGACAGGGAACGCTGAAGCTTTCTTT. This codes for CASSTRTGNAEAFF.

This clone showed up just once. The rearrangement joins TRBV19 to TRBJ1-5; tentative D call: TRBD1 (5 bases). The V gene lost 4 bases and the J gene lost 11 bases, with 15 bases spanning the gap. Germline CDR1 and CDR2: LNHDA and SQIVND (reference sequence). The CDR3 is 13 residues long. The CDR3 loop is CASSRGIPGAQHF. In DNA, the CDR3 is TGTGCCAGTAGTAGAGGAATCCCGGGGGCCCAGCATTTT.

The chain uses TRBV18 and TRBJ2-3, with D maybe TRBD2 (6 bases). The CDR3 sequence is 13 residues long. CDR1 is KGHSH, CDR2 LQKENI, per germline. V was pared by 11 bases and J by 0 bases, with 12 bases between. The CDR3: CAGLALSTDTQYF. The CDR3, as DNA: TGTGCCGGTCTAGCGCTAAGCACAGATACGCAGTATTTT. Full variable domain (rest looked up from reference TRBV18 and TRBJ2-3): NAGVMQNPRHLVRRRGQEARLRCSPMKGHSHVYWYRQLPEEGLKFMVYLQKENIIDESGMPKERFSAEFPKEGPSILRIQQVVRGDSAAYFCAGLALSTDTQYFGPGTRLTVL.

CDR3 nucleotide sequence: TGTGCCAGCAGCCCCAACGGGGGGGCAAACACCGGGGAGCTGTTTTTT. Its translation is CASSPNGGANTGELFF. The chain combines TRBV7-2 with TRBJ2-2, with TRBD2 matching over 8 bases. Germline assignment: CDR1 SGHTA and CDR2 FQGNSA. V trimming: 5 bases; J trimming: 2 bases; junction bases outside the gene matches: 7. This CDR3 has 16 residues. The whole variable domain, remainder taken from reference TRBV7-2 and TRBJ2-2, is GAGVSQSPSNKVTEKGKDVELRCDPISGHTALYWYRQSLGQGLEFLIYFQGNSAPDKSGLPSDRFSAERTGGSVSTLTIQRTQQEDSAVYLCASSPNGGANTGELFFGEGSRLTVL.

V is TRBV10-1 and J is TRBJ2-2; TRBD1 is a possible D gene (5 bases). The CDR3 extends over 13 amino acids. CDR1 is WNHNN, CDR2 SYGVQD, per germline (reference sequence). V shed 3 bases and J shed 3 bases, with 5 bases lying between them. DNA for the CDR3: TGCGCCAGCAGTGACAGGGACACCGGGGAGCTGTTTTTT. Residues: CASSDRDTGELFF.

The rearrangement links TRBV19 to TRBJ2-4; the D gene is possibly TRBD2 (6 bases). This CDR3 comprises 16 residues. Trimming removed 5 bases from V and 0 bases from J, with 14 bases in between. CDR1 LNHDA and CDR2 SQIVND come from the germline V gene (reference sequence). CDR3 DNA: TGTGCCAGTAGTTACGGACTAAATATAGCCAAAAACATTCAGTACTTC. It translates to CASSYGLNIAKNIQYF.

This clone was observed a single time. This chain uses TRBV7-9 with TRBJ2-1; perhaps TRBD1 as D (6 bases). Germline CDR1 is SEHNR and CDR2 is FQNEAQ (reference sequence). The CDR3 sequence is 14 residues long. Trimming left V 1 base short and J 10 bases short, with 14 bases between. This chain's CDR3 is CASSLEAGALEQFF. The CDR3 DNA is TGTGCCAGCAGCTTAGAGGCAGGGGCTCTAGAGCAGTTCTTC. Supplemented by reference TRBV7-9 and TRBJ2-1, the full variable domain reads DTGVSQNPRHKITKRGQNVTFRCDPISEHNRLYWYRQTLGQGPEFLTYFQNEAQLEKSRLLSDRFSAERPKGSFSTLEIQRTEQGDSAMYLCASSLEAGALEQFFGPGTRLTVL.